These 10 T cell receptor beta chains originate from one sample sequenced in a study of early stage breast cancer tumors. Profiled with immunoSEQ multiplex PCR; TCRdb holds only in-frame clones, not every one. The data show roughly 19,000 clones, roughly three quarters seen once. The sequenced material came from blood. These receptors were obtained from a person in their sixties or seventies with breast cancer.

The chain joins TRBV7-8 to TRBJ2-3; D unresolved. The germline gives CDR1 SGHVS, CDR2 FQNEAQ. The CDR3 covers 12 residues. The ends were cut back, 1 base at V and 6 bases at J, with 5 bases in the middle. This CDR3 is CASSLDSDTQYF. CDR3 bases: TGTGCCAGCAGCTTAGATTCTGATACGCAGTATTTT.

This chain links TRBV6-5 with TRBJ1-4; possible D gene TRBD1, 6 bases. The V end was cut by 5 bases, the J end by 7 bases, with 17 bases between. Germline V gene data show CDR1 as MNHEY and CDR2 as SVGAGI. The CDR3 extends over 15 amino acids. The chain's CDR3 is CASSPRGGAGEKLFF. The CDR3 DNA follows: TGTGCCAGCAGTCCTCGGGGGGGGGCCGGTGAAAAACTGTTTTTT.

The DNA for the CDR3 is TGTGCCAGCAACCCCCAAGCGGGACGGGATGGCTACACCTTC. Translation: CASNPQAGRDGYTF. The J gene is TRBJ1-2, the V gene TRBV11-2, with D perhaps TRBD1 (5 bases). Germline CDR1 SGHAT, CDR2 FQNNGV. With 7 bases removed from V and 6 bases from J, the gap between germline ends came to 18 bases. The CDR3 consists of 14 residues. Complete variable domain (other parts from reference TRBV11-2 and TRBJ1-2): EAGVAQSPRYKIIEKRQSVAFWCNPISGHATLYWYQQILGQGPKLLIQFQNNGVVDDSQLPKDRFSAERLKGVDSTLKIQPAKLEDSAVYLCASNPQAGRDGYTFGSGTRLTVV.

This clone has only one observation. The chain links TRBV29-1 to TRBJ2-7; 10 bases match TRBD2. The CDR3 runs to 12 residues. Germline V lookup: CDR1 SQVTM, CDR2 ANQGSEA. The ends lost 6 bases at V and 5 bases at J; junction bases unmatched: 4. The CDR3 protein is CSVAGGPHEQYF. The CDR3 DNA sequence: TGCAGCGTAGCGGGAGGGCCGCACGAGCAGTACTTC.

In this sample, this clone is medium-sized (0.01 to 0.1%). V usage is TRBV4-1 and J usage is TRBJ1-5; TRBD1 is a possible D gene (5 bases). The CDR3 totals 15 residues. V shed 1 base and J shed 0 bases, with 7 bases lying between them. Germline CDR1 reads MGHRA; CDR2 reads YSYEKL. CDR3 sequence: CASSQGQYSNQPQHF. Here the CDR3 DNA reads TGCGCCAGCAGCCAAGGACAGTATAGCAATCAGCCCCAGCATTTT.

The chain combines TRBV11-3 with TRBJ2-7; 10 bases map to TRBD1. V shed 5 bases and J 3 bases; nucleotides not matched to a gene: 4. CDR1 is SGHNT and CDR2 is YENEEA in the germline V gene. CDR3 length: 14 amino acids. The CDR3 spells CASSNRDRGYEQYF. The DNA for the CDR3 is TGTGCCAGCAGCAACCGGGACAGGGGCTACGAGCAGTACTTC.

The rearrangement uses TRBV7-8 and TRBJ1-5; the D is unclear. The V gene's germline CDR1 is SGHVS and CDR2 FQNEAQ. V was shortened by 1 base and J by 2 bases, with 12 bases between the two germline ends. This CDR3 region has 16 residues. CDR3 bases: TGTGCCAGCAGCTTAGAGGCACCCAACGGCAATCAGCCCCAGCATTTT. Protein product: CASSLEAPNGNQPQHF. Looking up the rest from reference TRBV7-8 and TRBJ1-5 gives the full variable domain: GAGVSQSPRYKVAKRGQDVALRCDPISGHVSLFWYQQALGQGPEFLTYFQNEAQLDKSGLPSDRFFAERPEGSVSTLKIQRTQQEDSAVYLCASSLEAPNGNQPQHFGDGTRLSIL.

The V call is TRBV19, the J call TRBJ1-2, with unresolved D. The CDR3 has 13 residues. The ends were cut back, 7 bases at V and 7 bases at J, with 16 bases in the middle. The germline gives CDR1 LNHDA, CDR2 SQIVND (reference sequence). Written as DNA, the CDR3 is TGTGCCAGTACCCCTTTTGACGGCCGTGGCTACACCTTC. Translating gives CASTPFDGRGYTF.

This clone occurred a few times. The chain carries TRBV15 and TRBJ1-5; no reliable D call. V lost 1 base, J lost 5 bases, and 12 bases lay in between. The CDR3 has 15 residues. The germline gives CDR1 LNHNV, CDR2 YYDKDF (reference sequence). The CDR3 spells CATSRVGSTYQPQHF. The CDR3 nucleotides are TGTGCCACCAGCAGAGTTGGCAGCACATATCAGCCCCAGCATTTT.

The chain employs TRBV11-2 and TRBJ1-2, with a possible D match to TRBD1 (6 bases). CDR1 is SGHAT, CDR2 FQNNGV, per germline. This CDR3 is 14 amino acids long. The ends were cut back, 3 bases at V and 0 bases at J, with 8 bases in the middle. CDR3 bases: TGTGCCAGCAGCTTGGGGGGGCCTAACTATGGCTACACCTTC. Amino acid sequence: CASSLGGPNYGYTF.